The rows below give T cell receptor beta chains drawn from one sample of a study of blood T cell repertoires in COVID-19. Only in-frame clones appear in the TCRdb table, and some are missing; sequencing was by immunoSEQ multiplex PCR. This sample has 200,000 to 300,000 clones; about 83% occur once, and the top ten carry 2% to 2.5%. The sequenced sample was PBMCs or T cells enriched from blood (not recorded which). These receptors all come from a woman between 50 and 59 years old who had recovered from COVID-19. Both conserved end residues are part of each CDR3. Each record gives: clone size, V gene, J gene, D gene, CDR3 protein, CDR3 DNA. A D gene is named only where the DNA matches it firmly. Clone size, where shown, is once, few, many, or a class for clones that have expanded.

once	TRBV10-3	TRBJ2-3	TRBD2	CAISESSHLAGGHGTDTQYF	TGTGCCATCAGTGAGTCGAGTCATCTAGCGGGGGGACATGGAACAGATACGCAGTATTTT
once	TRBV27	TRBJ1-6	-	CASSPALLAAYNSPLHF	TGTGCCAGCAGCCCCGCTCTTTTGGCGGCCTATAATTCACCCCTCCACTTT
-	TRBV7-2	TRBJ2-1	TRBD2	CASSFGGRDYNEQFF	TGTGCCAGCAGCTTTGGCGGGAGGGACTACAATGAGCAGTTCTTC
-	TRBV7-8	TRBJ1-2	-	CASSLDGVGENYGYTF	TGTGCCAGCAGCTTAGACGGGGTTGGGGAGAACTATGGCTACACCTTC
-	TRBV6-5	TRBJ1-4	-	CASSYEGVNEKLFF	TGTGCCAGCAGTTACGAGGGCGTAAATGAAAAACTGTTTTTT
-	TRBV5-6	TRBJ2-2	-	CASHSLSHRGGGELFF	TGTGCCAGCCACAGCTTGTCCCACCGGGGTGGCGGGGAGCTGTTTTTT
once	TRBV2	TRBJ1-2	-	CASSRTANYGYTF	TGTGCCAGCAGCCGGACAGCCAACTATGGCTACACCTTC
-	TRBV5-5	TRBJ1-5	TRBD1	CASSLLQGSVQPQHF	TGTGCCAGCAGCTTACTACAGGGGAGTGTTCAGCCCCAGCATTTT
-	TRBV4-1	TRBJ1-2	TRBD1	CASSPGTEPVF	TGCGCCAGCAGCCCTGGGACAGAGCCGGTCTTC
-	TRBV5-1	TRBJ1-2	TRBD1	CASSIGTGYGYTF	TGCGCCAGCAGCATTGGGACAGGGTATGGCTACACCTTC
-	TRBV6-5	TRBJ2-1	-	CASSERVSYNEQFF	TGTGCCAGCTCCGAGCGGGTATCCTACAATGAGCAGTTCTTC
-	TRBV6-5	TRBJ2-7	-	CASSYSSGSYEQYF	TGTGCCAGCAGTTACTCCTCAGGGTCCTACGAGCAGTACTTC
-	TRBV7-9	TRBJ1-1	-	CASSLRGDRNTEAFF	TGTGCCAGCAGCTTACGCGGGGATAGGAACACTGAAGCTTTCTTT
-	TRBV6-5	TRBJ1-1	-	CASKGTSEAFF	TGTGCCAGCAAAGGGACATCTGAAGCTTTCTTT
few	TRBV15	TRBJ1-5	-	CATSPTDGTLSNQPQHF	TGTGCCACCAGCCCTACGGATGGGACACTTAGCAATCAGCCCCAGCATTTT
-	TRBV6-5	TRBJ1-5	-	CASSREANQPQHF	TGTGCCAGCAGTAGGGAGGCCAATCAGCCCCAGCATTTT
few	TRBV19	TRBJ1-1	-	CASSLLANGDTEAFF	TGTGCCAGTAGCCTCCTCGCGAACGGGGACACTGAAGCTTTCTTT
-	TRBV5-1	TRBJ2-1	TRBD2	CASSLDESGRAYDEQFF	TGCGCCAGCAGCTTGGACGAAAGCGGGAGGGCTTACGATGAGCAGTTCTTC
-	TRBV7-9	TRBJ2-3	TRBD1	CASSWTGDTQYF	TGTGCCAGCAGCTGGACAGGGGATACGCAGTATTTT
-	TRBV4-3	TRBJ2-2	TRBD2	CASALFLAGGNTGELFF	TGCGCCAGCGCTCTCTTTCTAGCGGGAGGGAACACCGGGGAGCTGTTTTTT
-	TRBV7-2	TRBJ2-7	TRBD1	CASSKPGGARPYEQYF	TGTGCCAGCAGCAAACCAGGGGGAGCGAGGCCCTACGAGCAGTACTTC
-	TRBV5-1	TRBJ2-5	TRBD2	CASSRGLAGAETQYF	TGCGCCAGCAGCAGGGGCCTAGCGGGAGCAGAGACCCAGTACTTC
-	TRBV4-3	TRBJ2-7	-	CASSQDVGLGQYF	TGCGCCAGCAGCCAAGATGTGGGGCTCGGACAGTACTTC
-	TRBV28	TRBJ2-1	-	CASHGRGEQFF	TGTGCCAGCCACGGAAGGGGTGAGCAGTTCTTC
-	TRBV19	TRBJ2-3	-	CASRKGAVKDTQYF	TGTGCCAGTAGGAAAGGGGCGGTTAAAGATACGCAGTATTTT
once	TRBV5-1	TRBJ2-3	-	CASSPGRGDTQYF	TGCGCCAGCAGCCCGGGCCGGGGGGATACGCAGTATTTT
-	TRBV19	TRBJ1-5	TRBD1	CASSKRPGQGAESNQPQHF	TGTGCCAGTAGCAAACGTCCGGGACAGGGGGCAGAGAGCAATCAGCCCCAGCATTTT
-	TRBV5-4	TRBJ1-2	-	CASSLSGSNYGYTF	TGTGCCAGCAGCTTGTCGGGGTCTAACTATGGCTACACCTTC
few	TRBV28	TRBJ1-2	TRBD1	CASVVGQGLLYYGYTF	TGTGCCAGCGTCGTTGGACAGGGATTACTTTACTATGGCTACACCTTC
-	TRBV7-9	TRBJ2-7	-	CASSRGVYEQYF	TGTGCCAGCAGCCGCGGGGTATACGAGCAGTACTTC
-	TRBV2	TRBJ2-7	TRBD1	CASRAPGQGPYEQYF	TGTGCCAGCAGGGCGCCGGGACAGGGTCCCTACGAGCAGTACTTC
once	TRBV24-1	TRBJ2-1	-	CATSSGGSYNEQFF	TGTGCCACCAGTTCTGGAGGCTCCTACAATGAGCAGTTCTTC
-	TRBV19	TRBJ2-1	TRBD1	CASSKNRGPEYEQFF	TGTGCCAGTAGTAAAAACAGGGGGCCGGAGTATGAGCAGTTCTTC
-	TRBV4-3	TRBJ1-6	-	CASSQDRQFLNLHF	TGCGCCAGCAGCCAAGACAGACAGTTTTTAAACCTCCACTTT
-	TRBV5-5	TRBJ2-3	TRBD2	CASSPGTSGRPQYF	TGTGCCAGCAGCCCGGGGACTAGCGGGAGGCCCCAGTATTTT
-	TRBV19	TRBJ2-7	TRBD1	CASSIAGTDPYEQYF	TGTGCCAGTAGTATTGCCGGGACAGACCCCTACGAGCAGTACTTC
-	TRBV4-1	TRBJ1-3	-	CASRSLGGTIYF	TGCGCCAGCAGAAGTCTAGGTGGCACCATATATTTT
-	TRBV5-4	TRBJ1-5	-	CASSLWQSDQPQHF	TGTGCCAGCAGCTTGTGGCAGTCTGATCAGCCCCAGCATTTT
-	TRBV11-3	TRBJ2-7	TRBD1	CASSSQLGDRKSSYEQYF	TGTGCCAGCAGCTCGCAACTGGGGGACAGAAAAAGCTCCTACGAGCAGTACTTC
-	TRBV10-2	TRBJ1-5	TRBD1	CASSDTSDRWHF	TGCGCCAGCAGTGATACGTCGGACAGGTGGCATTTT
-	TRBV6-2/TRBV6-3	TRBJ1-2	TRBD1	CASSPRTGVGGYTF	TGTGCCAGCAGTCCCCGGACAGGGGTCGGAGGCTACACCTTC
-	TRBV2	TRBJ1-1	TRBD1	CASLRDRGIAEAFF	TGTGCCAGCCTGAGGGACAGGGGAATCGCTGAAGCTTTCTTT
few	TRBV4-1	TRBJ1-1	-	CASSQVLRSRNTEAFF	TGCGCCAGCAGCCAAGTGTTGAGGTCTCGGAACACTGAAGCTTTCTTT
-	TRBV25-1	TRBJ2-7	-	CASSSEGTSPGYYEQYF	TGTGCCAGCAGCTCGGAGGGGACTTCCCCGGGGTACTACGAGCAGTACTTC
-	TRBV29-1	TRBJ1-3	TRBD1	CSVAPTGAGNTIYF	TGCAGCGTTGCCCCGACAGGGGCAGGAAACACCATATATTTT
-	TRBV19	TRBJ1-4	-	CASSVRRGLEKLFF	TGTGCCAGTAGTGTCCGGCGGGGGCTTGAAAAACTGTTTTTT
-	TRBV11-2	TRBJ2-7	TRBD1	CASRPRDRPSYEQYF	TGTGCCAGCAGACCCCGGGACAGACCGTCCTACGAGCAGTACTTC
-	TRBV4-3	TRBJ2-7	-	CASSRDVGENATYEQYF	TGCGCCAGCAGCCGAGACGTTGGTGAGAACGCAACCTACGAGCAGTACTTC
-	TRBV28	TRBJ1-5	TRBD1	CASRYPGTGGNQPQHF	TGTGCCAGCAGATACCCCGGGACAGGGGGTAATCAGCCCCAGCATTTT
-	TRBV11-3	TRBJ2-7	-	CASSFAGYEQYF	TGTGCCAGCAGCTTTGCAGGGTACGAGCAGTACTTC
-	TRBV4-2	TRBJ2-3	TRBD1	CASSQDPTGDRRDTQYF	TGTGCCAGCAGCCAAGATCCTACAGGGGATCGGAGAGATACGCAGTATTTT